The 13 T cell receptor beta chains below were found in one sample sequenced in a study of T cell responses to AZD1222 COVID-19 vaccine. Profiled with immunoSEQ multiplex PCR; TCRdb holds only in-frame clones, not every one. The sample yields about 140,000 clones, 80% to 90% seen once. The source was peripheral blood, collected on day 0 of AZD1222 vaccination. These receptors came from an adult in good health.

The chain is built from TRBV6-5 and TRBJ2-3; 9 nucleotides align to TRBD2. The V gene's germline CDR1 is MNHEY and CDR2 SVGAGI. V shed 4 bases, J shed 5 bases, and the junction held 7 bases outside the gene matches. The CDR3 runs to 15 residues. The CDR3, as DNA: TGTGCCAGCAGTTCCATAGCGGGAGCGGTAGATACGCAGTATTTT. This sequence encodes CASSSIAGAVDTQYF.

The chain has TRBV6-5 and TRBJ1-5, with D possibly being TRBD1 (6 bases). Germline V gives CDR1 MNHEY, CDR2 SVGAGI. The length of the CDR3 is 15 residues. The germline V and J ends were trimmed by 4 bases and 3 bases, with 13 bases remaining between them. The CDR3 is CASSFRGGNNQPQHF. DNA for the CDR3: TGTGCCAGCAGTTTCAGAGGGGGAAACAATCAGCCCCAGCATTTT.

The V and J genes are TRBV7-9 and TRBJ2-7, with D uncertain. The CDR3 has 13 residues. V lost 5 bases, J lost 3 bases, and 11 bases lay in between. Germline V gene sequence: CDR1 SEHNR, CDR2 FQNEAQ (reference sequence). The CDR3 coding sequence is TGTGCCAGCAGCCCCCCTCAGAGCTACGAGCAGTACTTC. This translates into CASSPPQSYEQYF.

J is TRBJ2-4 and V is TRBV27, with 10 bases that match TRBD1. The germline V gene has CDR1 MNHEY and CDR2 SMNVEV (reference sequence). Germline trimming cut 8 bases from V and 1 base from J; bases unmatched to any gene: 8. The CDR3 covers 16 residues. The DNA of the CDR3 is TGTGCCAGCGGACGGACAGGGGGGATGGCCAAAAACATTCAGTACTTC. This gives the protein CASGRTGGMAKNIQYF.

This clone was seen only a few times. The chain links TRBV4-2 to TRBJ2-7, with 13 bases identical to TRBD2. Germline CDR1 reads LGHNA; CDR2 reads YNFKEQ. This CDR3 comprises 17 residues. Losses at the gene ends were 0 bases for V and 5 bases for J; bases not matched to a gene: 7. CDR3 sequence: CASSQEERLAGGHEQYF. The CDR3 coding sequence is TGTGCCAGCAGCCAAGAGGAGCGACTAGCGGGGGGCCACGAGCAGTACTTC.

CDR3 nucleotide sequence: TGTGCCAGCAGTTACTCTGGGACACGTTTCTCCTACGAGCAGTACTTC. It codes for CASSYSGTRFSYEQYF. The V call is TRBV6-2 or TRBV6-3, the J call TRBJ2-7; perhaps TRBD1 as D (6 bases). Trimming took off 0 bases at V and 0 bases at J, with 12 bases between the two ends. The germline V gene encodes CDR1 MNHEY and CDR2 SVGEGT. CDR3 size: 16 residues.

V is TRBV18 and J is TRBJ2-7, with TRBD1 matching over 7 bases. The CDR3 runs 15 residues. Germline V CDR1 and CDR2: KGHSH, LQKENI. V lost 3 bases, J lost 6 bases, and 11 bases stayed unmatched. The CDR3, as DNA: TGTGCCAGCTCACCCCCGACAGGGACCCGGAGCGAGCAGTACTTC. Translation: CASSPPTGTRSEQYF.

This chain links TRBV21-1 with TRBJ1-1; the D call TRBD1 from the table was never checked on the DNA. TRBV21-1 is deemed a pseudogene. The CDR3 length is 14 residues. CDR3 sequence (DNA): TGTGCCAGCAGCGCCAAATACAGGGTAACCGAAGCTTTCTTT. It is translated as CASSAKYRVTEAFF.

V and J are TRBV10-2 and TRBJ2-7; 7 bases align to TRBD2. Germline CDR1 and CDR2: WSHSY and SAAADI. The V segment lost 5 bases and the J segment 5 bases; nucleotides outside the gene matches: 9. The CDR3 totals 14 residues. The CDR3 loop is CASSSGTSRDEQYF. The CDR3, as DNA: TGCGCCAGCAGTAGCGGGACCTCCCGGGACGAGCAGTACTTC.

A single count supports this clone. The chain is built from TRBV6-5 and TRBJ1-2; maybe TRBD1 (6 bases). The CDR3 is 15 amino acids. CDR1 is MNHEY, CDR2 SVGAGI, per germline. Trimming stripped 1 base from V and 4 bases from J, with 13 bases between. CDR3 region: CASSYFTGSGYGYTF. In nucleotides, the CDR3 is TGTGCCAGCAGTTACTTTACAGGGTCGGGCTATGGCTACACCTTC.

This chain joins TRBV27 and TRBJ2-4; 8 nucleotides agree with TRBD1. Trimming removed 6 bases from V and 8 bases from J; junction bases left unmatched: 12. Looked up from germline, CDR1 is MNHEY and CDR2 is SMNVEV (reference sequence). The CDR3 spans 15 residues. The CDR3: CASSPEGTGADIQYF. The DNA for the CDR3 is TGTGCCAGCAGCCCGGAGGGGACAGGTGCAGACATTCAGTACTTC.

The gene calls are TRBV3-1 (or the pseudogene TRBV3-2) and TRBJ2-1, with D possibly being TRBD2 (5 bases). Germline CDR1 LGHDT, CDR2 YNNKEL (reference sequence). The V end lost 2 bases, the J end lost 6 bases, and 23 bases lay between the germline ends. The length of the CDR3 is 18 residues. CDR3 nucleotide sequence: TGTGCCAGCAGCCAATTCCTCTTTGCTAGCCGCGGAGTCAATGAGCAGTTCTTC. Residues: CASSQFLFASRGVNEQFF.

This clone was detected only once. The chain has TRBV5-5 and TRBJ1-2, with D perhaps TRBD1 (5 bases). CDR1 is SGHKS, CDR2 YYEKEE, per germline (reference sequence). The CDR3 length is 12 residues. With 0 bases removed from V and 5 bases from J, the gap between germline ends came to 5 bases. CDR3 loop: CASSLGGYGYTF. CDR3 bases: TGTGCCAGCAGCTTGGGGGGGTATGGCTACACCTTC.